Listed below are T cell receptor beta chains from one sample, sequenced in a study of T-cell memory formation after mild COVID-19. TCRdb reanalysed the 5' RACE reads using MiXCR and keeps one entry per CDR3 protein. The sample lists roughly 280,000 distinct CDR3 sequences; 8% to 9% were seen once. What was sequenced was PBMCs or a T cell subset sorted from them (not recorded which). The origin of the receptors is a man aged 18 to 35 who had mild COVID-19 (a few samples of this study predate the infection). Cell type and time point are not known. Each CDR3 is given with its conserved first and last residue. D genes are given only for firm matches. Clone size is not always given. Where it is, it says once, few, many or a class for expanded clones.

j_call d_call v_call clone_size cdr3_aa cdr3_nt
TRBJ2-5 TRBD2 TRBV7-2 NA CASSLRAAGGGETQYF TGTGCCAGCAGCTTACGAGCAGCGGGGGGAGGTGAGACCCAGTACTTC
TRBJ1-5 NA TRBV4-1 few CASAYRDGQPQHF TGCGCCAGCGCGTACAGGGACGGGCAGCCCCAGCATTTT
TRBJ2-4 NA TRBV5-4 few CASSLADSAKNIQYF TGTGCCAGCAGCTTGGCGGACAGCGCCAAAAACATTCAGTACTTC
TRBJ2-3 NA TRBV28 many CASSLSGAGVWTDTQYF TGTGCCAGCAGTTTATCGGGGGCGGGGGTCTGGACAGATACGCAGTATTTT
TRBJ2-1 TRBD2 TRBV24-1 many CATSDSLAGAYNEQFF TGTGCCACCAGTGATTCACTAGCGGGAGCCTACAATGAGCAGTTCTTC
TRBJ2-4 TRBD1 TRBV7-2 many CASSLEAGGTKNIQYF TGTGCCAGCAGCTTAGAGGCAGGGGGAACCAAAAACATTCAGTACTTC
TRBJ2-5 NA TRBV20-1 NA CSARWPRGQETQYF TGCAGTGCTAGGTGGCCCAGGGGCCAAGAGACCCAGTACTTC
TRBJ2-3 NA TRBV20-1 few CSAISGYHAYREDTQYF TGCAGTGCCATCAGTGGGTATCATGCGTACCGAGAAGATACGCAGTATTTT
TRBJ2-1 NA TRBV20-1 few CSAYGRRGEQFF TGCAGTGCTTACGGACGTAGGGGAGAGCAGTTCTTC
TRBJ1-2 TRBD1 TRBV5-1 NA CASSLYAGGRAGYTF TGCGCCAGCAGCTTGTATGCAGGGGGACGCGCTGGCTACACCTTC
TRBJ2-3 TRBD1 TRBV5-1 NA CASSPGQGGGTDTQYF TGCGCCAGCAGCCCCGGACAGGGTGGGGGCACAGATACGCAGTATTTT
TRBJ2-2 TRBD2 TRBV9 few CASSVNLAGGPDTGELFF TGTGCCAGCAGCGTAAACTTAGCGGGGGGGCCCGACACCGGGGAGCTGTTTTTT
TRBJ2-2 NA TRBV4-1 NA CASSQSPNTGELFF TGCGCCAGCAGCCAATCACCGAACACCGGGGAGCTGTTTTTT
TRBJ2-5 TRBD2 TRBV4-3 NA CASSQEVRAGGQETQYF TGCGCCAGCAGCCAAGAGGTTCGAGCGGGGGGGCAGGAGACCCAGTACTTC
TRBJ2-5 NA TRBV7-9 NA CASSRGSRTETQYF TGTGCCAGCAGCCGTGGCAGTAGGACAGAGACCCAGTACTTC
TRBJ2-7 NA TRBV2 few CASSEDGYEQYF TGTGCCAGCAGTGAGGACGGCTACGAGCAGTACTTC
TRBJ2-7 TRBD2 TRBV6-6 NA CASSYIQRGAYEQYF TGTGCCAGCAGTTACATTCAGCGGGGGGCCTACGAGCAGTACTTC
TRBJ2-3 TRBD2 TRBV28 NA CASSFKRGTSTSTDTQYF TGTGCCAGCAGTTTTAAGCGGGGGACTTCTACTAGCACAGATACGCAGTATTTT
TRBJ2-3 TRBD1 TRBV7-2 NA CATMPGQITDTQYF TGTGCCACCATGCCGGGACAGATCACAGATACGCAGTATTTT
TRBJ1-1 TRBD1 TRBV4-1 few CASSRTGVTEAFF TGCGCCAGCAGCCGCACAGGGGTTACTGAAGCTTTCTTT
TRBJ2-5 TRBD2 TRBV7-9 few CASSFSRAGGQETQYF TGTGCCAGCAGCTTTAGTCGGGCGGGGGGCCAAGAGACCCAGTACTTC
TRBJ1-2 TRBD1 TRBV4-3 NA CASSQGQGLTQNYGYTF TGCGCCAGCAGCCAGGGACAGGGACTTACCCAGAACTATGGCTACACCTTC
TRBJ2-2 NA TRBV20-1 many CSARGRGLSGELFF TGCAGTGCTAGAGGGCGGGGTTTGAGCGGGGAGCTGTTTTTT
TRBJ2-3 NA TRBV7-3 NA CASSFQGREGVWADTQYF TGTGCCAGCAGCTTCCAAGGGCGAGAGGGGGTGTGGGCAGATACGCAGTATTTT
TRBJ1-1 NA TRBV18 many CASSLNQGDTEAFF TGTGCCAGCTCACTAAACCAGGGAGACACTGAAGCTTTCTTT
TRBJ1-1 TRBD1 TRBV14 few CASSPTSRGRTEAFF TGTGCCAGCAGCCCTACATCCAGGGGGAGGACTGAAGCTTTCTTT
TRBJ2-7 TRBD1 TRBV4-3 many CASSQTGQGDLEQYF TGCGCCAGCAGCCAGACGGGACAGGGAGATCTCGAGCAGTACTTC
TRBJ2-3 NA TRBV5-1 few CASLEGSANADTQYF TGCGCCAGTCTCGAAGGCAGTGCGAACGCAGATACGCAGTATTTT
TRBJ1-1 NA TRBV18 NA CASSPRVMNTEAFF TGTGCCAGCTCACCAAGGGTAATGAACACTGAAGCTTTCTTT
TRBJ1-1 TRBD1 TRBV7-6 NA CASSFTGGEAFF TGTGCCAGCAGCTTCACAGGGGGAGAAGCTTTCTTT
TRBJ2-3 NA TRBV12-3/TRBV12-4 NA CASNTLRDHTDTQYF TGTGCCAGCAACACCCTCAGGGACCACACAGATACGCAGTATTTT